The clone carrying this TCR beta chain was detected only a few times. This entry comes from a study of beta chain features in type 1 diabetes. On the study more broadly: Similarity in age, gender and cell yields was seen between patients and healthy donors.

The investigators reverse transcribed all of the isolated RNA, so they sequenced expressed TCRB transcripts. Only in-frame clones appear in the TCRdb table, and some are missing; sequencing was by immunoSEQ multiplex PCR. The profile shows 150,000 or so clones, 11% of them singletons. The CDR3 consists of 12 residues. V was trimmed by 4 bases and J by 8 bases, leaving 9 bases between them. The germline V gene has CDR1 LGHNA and CDR2 YSLEER. The chain couples TRBV4-3 to TRBJ2-1, with a possible D match to TRBD1 (6 bases). The sample was central memory CD4+ T cells from blood. This TCR was recovered from a man aged 18 to 29 in good health. CDR3 amino acids: CASSRDNYEQFF. Here the CDR3 DNA reads TGCGCCAGCAGCCGGGACAATTATGAGCAGTTCTTC.